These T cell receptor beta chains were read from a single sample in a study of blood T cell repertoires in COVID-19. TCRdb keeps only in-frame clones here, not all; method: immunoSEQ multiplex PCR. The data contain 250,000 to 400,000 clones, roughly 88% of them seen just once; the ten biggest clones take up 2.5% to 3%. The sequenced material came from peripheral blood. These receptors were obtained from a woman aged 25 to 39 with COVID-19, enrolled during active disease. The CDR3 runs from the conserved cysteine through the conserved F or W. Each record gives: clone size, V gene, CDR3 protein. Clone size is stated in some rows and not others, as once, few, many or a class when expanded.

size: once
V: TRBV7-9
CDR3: CASSLDLGLGASGNTIYF

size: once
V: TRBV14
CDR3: CASSQDRVPPVQETQYF

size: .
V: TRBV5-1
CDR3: CASSFGGRAESDTQYF

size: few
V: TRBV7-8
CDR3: CASSLTRTDEAFF

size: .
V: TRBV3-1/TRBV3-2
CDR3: CASSQGALTPPLANYGYTF

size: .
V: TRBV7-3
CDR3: CASSLAGTGTRYTF

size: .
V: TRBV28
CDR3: CASRPPGADTEAFF

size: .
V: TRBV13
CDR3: CASSSGQGAYTDTQYF

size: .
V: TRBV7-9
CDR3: CASSFGYSRREDQETQYF

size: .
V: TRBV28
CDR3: CASSLGRIGASPLHF

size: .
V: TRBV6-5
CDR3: CASSRLAGELEQYF

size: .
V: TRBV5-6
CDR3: CASRTRMTGNSEQYF

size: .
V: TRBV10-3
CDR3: CAIRLAEHYEQYF

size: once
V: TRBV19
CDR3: CAIRQANYGYTF

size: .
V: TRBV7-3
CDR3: CASSVNSGSSNEQFF

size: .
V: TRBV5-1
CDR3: CASSFASDTQYF

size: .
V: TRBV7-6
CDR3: CASSQARGARSYNSPLHF

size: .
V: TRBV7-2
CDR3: CASSPDSVNEKLFF

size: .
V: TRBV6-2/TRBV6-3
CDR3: CASSKRRSGTEAFF

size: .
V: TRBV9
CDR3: CASSVAGDTEAFF

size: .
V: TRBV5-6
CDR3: CASSLPGGGETQYF

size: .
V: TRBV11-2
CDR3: CASSLGSGQGATDTQYF